This entry lists 27 T cell receptor beta chains sequenced from one sample in a study of control samples from healthy donors and cancer patients. Repertoires were generated with immunoSEQ multiplex PCR, while TCRdb's copy carries only in-frame clones and drops some. There are just over 80,000 clones in the sample; about 93% occur only once, and approximately 4.8% lies in the top ten. Sequencing used blood. These receptor sequences come from a young woman in good health.

The chain links TRBV28 to TRBJ1-2, with D hard to call. V was pared by 5 bases and J by 5 bases, with 15 bases between. In germline, CDR1 is MDHEN, CDR2 SYDVKM. The CDR3 length is 14 residues. CDR3 nucleotide sequence: TGTGCCAGCAGTGGGGAAATGCAAAAATATGGCTACACCTTC. The encoded protein is CASSGEMQKYGYTF.

The chain links TRBV5-6 to TRBJ1-3, with 11 bases lining up with TRBD1. The germline V gene encodes CDR1 SGHDT and CDR2 YYEEEE. The CDR3 has 17 residues. V dropped 0 bases and J dropped 0; count of bases not matched to a gene: 2. The CDR3 DNA is TGTGCCAGCAGCTTGGGGACAGGGGGCTTCTCTGGAAACACCATATATTTT. It translates to CASSLGTGGFSGNTIYF.

J is TRBJ1-1 and V is TRBV7-9; TRBD1 agrees at 7 bases. With V trimmed by 5 bases and J by 9 bases, 12 bases remained unmatched. Germline V gene lookup returns CDR1 SEHNR and CDR2 FQNEAQ (reference sequence). The CDR3 is made up of 14 amino acids. DNA for the CDR3: TGTGCCAGCAGCGTAGAGAGACAGGGAACAAAAGCTTTCTTT. It yields the protein CASSVERQGTKAFF.

This chain uses TRBV5-4 with TRBJ2-5; D might be TRBD2 (6 bases). Germline V gene data show CDR1 as SGHNT and CDR2 as YYREEE (reference sequence). The CDR3 loop spans 14 amino acids. V lost 4 bases to trimming and J lost 3 bases, with 13 bases between them. CDR3 bases: TGTGCCAGCAGCCAGGGACTGCGTGAAGAGACCCAGTACTTC. Protein product: CASSQGLREETQYF.

J is TRBJ2-2 and V is TRBV28; 7 bases agree with TRBD1. The germline V gene has CDR1 MDHEN and CDR2 SYDVKM. This CDR3 contains 16 residues. V lost 0 bases to trimming and J lost 8 bases; unmatched junction nucleotides: 9. CDR3 sequence (DNA): TGTGCCAGCAGTTTATGGGGACAGACCCCTCCGGGGGAGCTGTTTTTT. It encodes CASSLWGQTPPGELFF.

The V gene is TRBV5-1, the J gene TRBJ1-1; no clear D. The CDR3 extends over 17 amino acids. Trimming removed 5 bases at V and 5 bases at J, with 25 bases between. Germline-derived CDR1 and CDR2 are SGHRS and YFSETQ. The CDR3 region is CASSSIGLLAERTEAFF. The DNA for the CDR3 is TGCGCCAGCAGTTCAATTGGGCTGTTGGCGGAAAGGACTGAAGCTTTCTTT.

The gene calls are TRBV9 and TRBJ2-5, with TRBD2 matching 10 bases. The germline V gene encodes CDR1 SGDLS and CDR2 YYNGEE. V gave up 3 bases and J gave up 2 bases; unmatched junction bases: 13. The CDR3 runs 18 residues. The CDR3 loop reads CASSDYSWTSGSQETQYF. The DNA of the CDR3 is TGTGCCAGCAGCGACTATTCTTGGACTAGCGGTTCTCAAGAGACCCAGTACTTC.

The chain carries TRBV28 and TRBJ2-1; TRBD1 might be the D (6 bases). V dropped 10 bases and J dropped 7 bases, with 17 bases sitting between them. The CDR3 has 13 amino acids. In germline, CDR1 is MDHEN, CDR2 SYDVKM. Written as DNA, the CDR3 is TGTGCCACCATAAAAATACAGGGAAATGAGCAGTTCTTC. This translates into CATIKIQGNEQFF. Using reference TRBV28 and TRBJ2-1 for the parts outside the CDR3, the full variable domain is DVKVTQSSRYLVKRTGEKVFLECVQDMDHENMFWYRQDPGLGLRLIYFSYDVKMKEKGDIPEGYSVSREKKERFSLILESASTNQTSMYLCATIKIQGNEQFFGPGTRLTVL.

Concerning this clone itself: The same CDR3 is also encoded by other DNA sequences in this sample. The chain couples TRBV7-8 to TRBJ1-1, with 8 bases fitting TRBD1. J gave up 13 bases and V 5 bases, and 12 bases lay outside the gene matches. CDR1 is SGHVS, CDR2 FQNEAQ, per germline. The CDR3 totals 13 residues. For the CDR3, the DNA is TGTGCCAGCAGCGGAGACAGGGGAGGGGTGGGTTTCTTT. Protein sequence: CASSGDRGGVGFF.

This clone was seen just once. This chain links TRBV5-8 with TRBJ2-7, with 9 bases fitting TRBD2. Germline lookup yields CDR1 SGHTS and CDR2 YDEGEE. V lost 6 bases and J lost 6; bases outside the gene matches: 13. CDR3 size: 15 residues. CDR3 loop: CASNSGLRGGLEQYF. The CDR3 coding sequence is TGTGCCAGCAACTCAGGTTTGCGGGGGGGGCTCGAGCAGTACTTC.

This rearrangement joins TRBV25-1 to TRBJ2-6; D gene uncertain. CDR3 length equals 17 residues. CDR1 is MGHDK and CDR2 is SYGVNS in the germline V gene. The V end was cut by 1 base, the J end by 0 bases, with 10 bases between. The CDR3 nucleotides are TGTGCCAGCAGTGAATCAGGTCTTAGCTCTGGGGCCAACGTCCTGACTTTC. Protein product: CASSESGLSSGANVLTF.

This chain links TRBV4-1 with TRBJ1-5; D gene unclear. V gave up 0 bases and J gave up 5 bases, with 14 bases separating them. The V gene's germline CDR1 is MGHRA and CDR2 YSYEKL. The CDR3 has 16 residues. The chain's CDR3 is CASSQDEEARYQPQHF. CDR3 nucleotide sequence: TGCGCCAGCAGCCAAGATGAGGAGGCGAGGTATCAGCCCCAGCATTTT.

CDR3 in DNA: TGTGCCAGTAGTAAGTTGAAGAACACTGAAGCTTTCTTT. It yields the protein CASSKLKNTEAFF. The rearrangement uses TRBV19 and TRBJ1-1; no reliable D call. In germline, CDR1 is LNHDA, CDR2 SQIVND (reference sequence). The ends were cut back, 4 bases at V and 1 base at J, with 7 bases in the middle. The CDR3 is 13 amino acids. Based on the CDR3 plus reference TRBV19 and TRBJ1-1, the full variable domain is DGGITQSPKYLFRKEGQNVTLSCEQNLNHDAMYWYRQDPGQGLRLIYYSQIVNDFQKGDIAEGYSVSREKKESFPLTVTSAQKNPTAFYLCASSKLKNTEAFFGQGTRLTVV.

This clone was recorded a few times. The V gene is TRBV7-2, the J gene TRBJ1-4; TRBD1 aligns across 7 bases. The CDR3 runs 17 residues. Looked up from germline, CDR1 is SGHTA and CDR2 is FQGNSA. Trimming took 5 bases from V and 8 from J; bases not matched to a gene: 17. The CDR3 DNA sequence: TGTGCCAGCAGCCCTACCCCGACAGGGCTGTTTGGGGAAAAACTGTTTTTT. It codes for CASSPTPTGLFGEKLFF. Using reference TRBV7-2 and TRBJ1-4 for the parts outside the CDR3, the full variable domain is GAGVSQSPSNKVTEKGKDVELRCDPISGHTALYWYRQSLGQGLEFLIYFQGNSAPDKSGLPSDRFSAERTGGSVSTLTIQRTQQEDSAVYLCASSPTPTGLFGEKLFFGSGTQLSVL.

The chain joins TRBV28 to TRBJ2-2; D is tentatively TRBD1 or TRBD2 (6 bases each). Germline V gene sequence: CDR1 MDHEN, CDR2 SYDVKM. Trimming stripped 2 bases from V and 3 bases from J, with 13 bases between. This CDR3 spans 16 amino acids. CDR3 DNA sequence: TGTGCCAGCAGTTTACCTATCGGGGGCTACACCGGGGAGCTGTTTTTT. Translated, it gives CASSLPIGGYTGELFF.

This rearrangement joins TRBV15 to TRBJ1-6, with a possible D match to TRBD1 (6 bases). Trimming took off 5 bases at V and 7 bases at J, with 21 bases between the two ends. The CDR3 totals 17 residues. Germline V gene lookup returns CDR1 LNHNV and CDR2 YYDKDF (reference sequence). CDR3 bases: TGTGCCACCAGCGGGTTCCCACGGACAGCTAGAAATTCACCCCTCCACTTT. Protein product: CATSGFPRTARNSPLHF.

This chain connects TRBV3-1 (or the pseudogene TRBV3-2) to TRBJ2-4; D not resolved. This CDR3 contains 16 residues. The V gene lost 0 bases and the J gene lost 0 bases, with 9 bases spanning the gap. Germline CDR1 is LGHDT and CDR2 is YNNKEL (reference sequence). CDR3 protein: CASSQEFGPAKNIQYF. For the CDR3, the DNA is TGTGCCAGCAGCCAAGAATTTGGACCAGCCAAAAACATTCAGTACTTC.

The V gene is TRBV28, the J gene TRBJ1-2; possibly TRBD1 for D (5 bases). V was shortened by 8 bases and J by 8 bases, with 15 bases between the two germline ends. This CDR3 is 12 amino acids long. CDR1 is MDHEN and CDR2 is SYDVKM in the germline V gene. The CDR3 loop is CASSPGAGGYTF. CDR3 nucleotides: TGTGCCAGCTCCCCCGGGGCGGGCGGCTACACCTTC.

The V and J genes are TRBV18 and TRBJ2-7; TRBD1 matches at 7 bases. V gave up 4 bases and J gave up 2 bases; unmatched junction bases: 5. The germline V gene encodes CDR1 KGHSH and CDR2 LQKENI. CDR3 length: 14 residues. The CDR3 sequence is CASSQDRTTYEQYF. In DNA, the CDR3 is TGTGCCAGCTCACAGGACAGGACAACCTACGAGCAGTACTTC.

DNA of the CDR3: TGTGCCAGCAGTGTATTTAGGGTAAGGAACACTGAAGCTTTCTTT. It is translated as CASSVFRVRNTEAFF. The chain links TRBV2 to TRBJ1-1; no clear D gene. CDR3 length equals 15 residues. V was trimmed by 4 bases and J by 1 base, leaving 13 bases between them. Germline-derived CDR1 and CDR2 are SNHLY and FYNNEI. Looking up the rest from reference TRBV2 and TRBJ1-1 gives the full variable domain: EPEVTQTPSHQVTQMGQEVILRCVPISNHLYFYWYRQILGQKVEFLVSFYNNEISEKSEIFDDQFSVERPDGSNFTLKIRSTKLEDSAMYFCASSVFRVRNTEAFFGQGTRLTVV.

The genes are TRBV29-1 and TRBJ2-2; D not resolved. The V end lost 0 bases, the J end lost 4 bases, and 12 bases lay between the germline ends. CDR1 and CDR2 from the germline V gene are SQVTM and ANQGSEA. The length of the CDR3 is 15 residues. The CDR3, as DNA: TGCAGCGTTGAAGATAACAGCAGGCCCACCGGGGAGCTGTTTTTT. This encodes CSVEDNSRPTGELFF.

The rearrangement links TRBV19 to TRBJ2-7, with 8 bases aligning to TRBD2. CDR1 is LNHDA and CDR2 is SQIVND in the germline V gene (reference sequence). V dropped 4 bases and J dropped 7; count of bases not matched to a gene: 6. The CDR3 spans 13 residues. The CDR3 coding sequence is TGTGCCAGTAGTAACGGGGGGGCTTTTGAGCAGTACTTC. It codes for CASSNGGAFEQYF.

In its sample, this clone was seen once. The rearrangement uses TRBV9 and TRBJ2-3; 8 bases are shared with TRBD2. With 3 bases clipped from V and 3 bases from J, the junction kept 9 bases outside the gene matches. CDR3 length: 16 amino acids. Germline V gene lookup returns CDR1 SGDLS and CDR2 YYNGEE. CDR3 loop: CASSARGGWGTDTQYF. The CDR3 region has the DNA TGTGCCAGCAGCGCCCGGGGGGGCTGGGGGACAGATACGCAGTATTTT.

The chain links TRBV7-2 to TRBJ2-3; D gene unclear. Germline CDR1 is SGHTA and CDR2 is FQGNSA. Trimming left V 2 bases short and J 4 bases short, with 4 bases between. CDR3 length: 12 amino acids. The CDR3 DNA sequence: TGTGCCAGCAGCTTAATGGCAGATACGCAGTATTTT. Protein: CASSLMADTQYF.

V usage is TRBV7-9 and J usage is TRBJ1-4; D not certain. Trimming shortened V by 5 bases and J by 8 bases, and 9 bases separated the two germline ends. Germline-derived CDR1 and CDR2 are SEHNR and FQNEAQ (reference sequence). The CDR3 runs to 12 residues. CDR3: CASSRPGEKLFF. CDR3 nucleotide sequence: TGTGCCAGCAGCCGACCCGGGGAAAAACTGTTTTTT.

The chain combines TRBV27 with TRBJ2-1, with 12 bases lining up with TRBD2. Looked up from germline, CDR1 is MNHEY and CDR2 is SMNVEV (reference sequence). The CDR3 is made up of 17 amino acids. Germline trimming cut 3 bases from V and 5 bases from J; bases unmatched to any gene: 8. The CDR3, as DNA: TGTGCCAGCAGTTTTCTAGCGGGAGGGCCCATAAACAATGAGCAGTTCTTC. This gives the protein CASSFLAGGPINNEQFF.

The chain uses TRBV28 and TRBJ1-5; 9 positions match TRBD1. The CDR3 totals 15 residues. CDR1 is MDHEN and CDR2 is SYDVKM in the germline V gene. Trimming cost V 3 bases and J 3 bases; bases outside gene matches: 3. The CDR3 region is CASSFVQGANQPQHF. CDR3 sequence (DNA): TGTGCCAGCAGTTTCGTACAGGGGGCCAATCAGCCCCAGCATTTT.